This entry lists 11 T cell receptor beta chains sequenced from one sample in a study of monozygotic twins with inflammatory bowel disease. TCRdb reprocessed the 5' RACE reads, with one entry per CDR3 protein and no DNA. The record lists about 210,000 distinct CDR3 sequences, of which the ten most abundant hold less than 9%. Material: blood. The receptors shown here come from a human donor with ulcerative colitis or Crohn's disease, or a healthy co-twin of an affected twin (not recorded which).

The chain is built from TRBV28 and TRBJ2-5; there is no DNA to check the TCRdb D call of TRBD2. The germline gives CDR1 MDHEN, CDR2 SYDVKM. The CDR3 is 16 residues long. The CDR3 region is CASSSLKTSVEETQYF. The complete variable domain, with remaining parts taken from reference TRBV28 and TRBJ2-5, reads DVKVTQSSRYLVKRTGEKVFLECVQDMDHENMFWYRQDPGLGLRLIYFSYDVKMKEKGDIPEGYSVSREKKERFSLILESASTNQTSMYLCASSSLKTSVEETQYFGPGTRLLVL.

The rearrangement uses TRBV2 and TRBJ1-1; the TCRdb D gene call, TRBD1, has no DNA to confirm it. The CDR3 loop spans 14 amino acids. The germline gives CDR1 SNHLY, CDR2 FYNNEI. Here the CDR3 reads CASTPGARNTEAFF.

The gene calls are TRBV18 and TRBJ1-2; TCRdb picks TRBD1, but there is no DNA to check that call. Germline V gene lookup returns CDR1 KGHSH and CDR2 LQKENI. This CDR3 is built from 12 residues. CDR3 loop: CASSPSGDGYTF.

This chain links TRBV5-1 with TRBJ2-1. Germline CDR1 reads SGHRS; CDR2 reads YFSETQ. The CDR3 consists of 16 residues. CDR3 loop: CASSLLADSPYNEQFF.

The chain uses TRBV7-2 and TRBJ2-4. CDR1 and CDR2 from the germline V gene are SGHTA and FQGNSA. The CDR3 covers 15 residues. The CDR3: CASSLGGVGKNIQYF.

The rearrangement links TRBV9 to TRBJ2-2. Germline V gene sequence: CDR1 SGDLS, CDR2 YYNGEE. The CDR3 is 15 residues long. The CDR3 reads CASSVGRGSTGELFF.

V gene TRBV7-2 combines with J gene TRBJ2-3; TCRdb names TRBD2, which stays unverified in the absence of DNA. The CDR3 is made up of 15 amino acids. Germline values: CDR1 SGHTA, CDR2 FQGNSA. The CDR3 loop reads CASSSRSSGTDTQYF.

V gene TRBV7-8 combines with J gene TRBJ2-5; TCRdb lists TRBD2, though no DNA is available to test this call. CDR1 and CDR2 (germline): SGHVS, FQNEAQ. The length of the CDR3 is 14 residues. The CDR3 sequence is CASSLEEGRGTQYF.

V and J are TRBV5-1 and TRBJ1-4; absent DNA, TCRdb's TRBD1 call cannot be checked. The CDR3 extends over 16 amino acids. Germline loops: CDR1 SGHRS, CDR2 YFSETQ. The CDR3 here is CASSVSQQGADEKLFF.

The chain uses TRBV6-1 and TRBJ2-2; the TCRdb call, TRBD2, lacks DNA for checking. CDR3 size: 17 residues. Per germline, CDR1 MNHNS and CDR2 SASEGT. CDR3 amino acids: CASSALAGALNTGELFF.

This chain connects TRBV10-3 to TRBJ2-1; TCRdb's D call, TRBD2, is unchecked because there is no DNA. CDR1 and CDR2 (germline): ENHRY, SYGVKD. The CDR3 is 15 residues long. CDR3 in amino acids: CAISPGLAGANEQFF.